This is a list of T cell receptor beta chains from one sample in a study of T-cell reconstitution after alpha-beta-depleted transplantation in children. TCRdb independently ran MiXCR on the PCR reads; one entry per CDR3 protein. The sample lists 250,000 to 350,000 distinct CDR3 sequences, roughly 25% occurring once. Sample: PBMCs, mostly from graft donor cells, taken 180 days after TCRalphabeta/CD19-depleted stem cell transplant. The receptors derive from a male patient under 18 who had a stem cell transplant for acute lymphoblastic leukemia, so the T cells may come from the graft donor. CDR3s include the opening cysteine and the closing phenylalanine or tryptophan. Not all rows give a size; the values are once, few, many and, for expanded clones, a class.

size	V	J	CDR3
.	TRBV27	TRBJ1-1	CASSSLLGQLTFGEAFF
.	TRBV15	TRBJ1-5	CATRKGGTGQPQHF
few	TRBV4-1	TRBJ2-4	CASGKGGIQYF
.	TRBV20-1	TRBJ2-7	CSAGTSGSYEQYF
.	TRBV20-1	TRBJ2-5	CSAGGPGGLAGTQYF
.	TRBV6-1	TRBJ2-7	CASPPEGATVEYYEQYF
few	TRBV7-2	TRBJ1-5	CASRPRQGGWQPQHF
few	TRBV7-3	TRBJ1-1	CASSLSRGGHTEAFF
.	TRBV20-1	TRBJ2-7	CSADGAPGSSYEQYF
few	TRBV2	TRBJ2-7	CASYLSGTGIYEQYF
few	TRBV6-5	TRBJ2-7	CASSYSRQGAREQYF
once	TRBV12-3/TRBV12-4	TRBJ2-1	CASSGLAGTGEQFF
.	TRBV5-1	TRBJ2-4	CASSLESLGQGRNIQYF
.	TRBV10-3	TRBJ2-7	CAISERGSYEQYF
many	TRBV9	TRBJ1-1	CASSGGRMGNTEAFF
.	TRBV6-1	TRBJ1-2	CASSEHRYGYTF
.	TRBV7-2	TRBJ2-7	CASSAHTRDEQYF